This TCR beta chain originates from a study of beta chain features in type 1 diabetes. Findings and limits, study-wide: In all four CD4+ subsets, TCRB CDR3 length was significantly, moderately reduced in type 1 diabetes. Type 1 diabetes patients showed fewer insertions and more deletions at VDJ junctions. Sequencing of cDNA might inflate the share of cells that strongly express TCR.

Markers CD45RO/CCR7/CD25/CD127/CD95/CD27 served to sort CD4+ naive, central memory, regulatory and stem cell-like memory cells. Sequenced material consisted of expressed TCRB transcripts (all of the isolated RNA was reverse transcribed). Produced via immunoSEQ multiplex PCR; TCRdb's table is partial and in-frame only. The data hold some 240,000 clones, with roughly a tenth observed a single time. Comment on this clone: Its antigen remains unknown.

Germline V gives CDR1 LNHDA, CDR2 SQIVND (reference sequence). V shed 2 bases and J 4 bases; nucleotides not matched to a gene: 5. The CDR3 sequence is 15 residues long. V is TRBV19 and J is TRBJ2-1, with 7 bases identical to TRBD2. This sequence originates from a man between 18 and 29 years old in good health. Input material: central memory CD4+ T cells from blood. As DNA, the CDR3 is TGTGCCAGTAGTATACAGAGCGGGATTTACAATGAGCAGTTCTTC. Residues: CASSIQSGIYNEQFF.